A selection of T cell receptor beta chains follows, all from one sample in a study of blood T cell repertoires in COVID-19. Method: immunoSEQ multiplex PCR; TCRdb's copy keeps in-frame clones and lacks some. The repertoire holds around 59,000 clones, with over 80% as singletons. Sequenced: peripheral blood. Every receptor here comes from a man in his sixties with acute or convalescent COVID-19. CDR3s include the opening cysteine and the closing phenylalanine or tryptophan. Fields, in order: J gene, D gene, clone size, CDR3 length, V gene, CDR3 DNA, CDR3 protein. The D gene is left open where the match is weak. Part of the rows lack a size; the others show once, few, many or a class for expanded clones.

TRBJ1-5	NA	few	14	TRBV7-2	TGTGCCAGCAGCCCTCTTGGAGGAGATCAGCCCCAGCATTTT	CASSPLGGDQPQHF
TRBJ2-5	TRBD1	NA	14	TRBV29-1	TGCAGCGCTGTGACGTCAGGGGGACGGGAGACCCAGTACTTC	CSAVTSGGRETQYF
TRBJ1-4	NA	NA	12	TRBV30	TGTGCCTGGAGTGTACGGGGAATCGGTCTGTTTTTT	CAWSVRGIGLFF
TRBJ1-2	NA	NA	15	TRBV4-3	TGCGCCAGCAGCCAAGATATTGGGGGGATCGGTGGCTACACCTTC	CASSQDIGGIGGYTF
TRBJ2-2	TRBD1	NA	14	TRBV24-1	TGTGCCACTAAGGGACAGGGGGTGGCCGGGGAGCTGTTTTTT	CATKGQGVAGELFF
TRBJ1-1	NA	NA	15	TRBV9	TGTGCCAGCAGCGTACTCCCAGGGTTGGACACTGAAGCTTTCTTT	CASSVLPGLDTEAFF
TRBJ1-2	NA	NA	12	TRBV28	TGTGCCAGCAGTTTGGCCCTCTATGGCTACACCTTC	CASSLALYGYTF
TRBJ1-6	NA	NA	20	TRBV12-5	TGTGCTAGTGGTTTGGTACAGGGACGCAGCAACTTCTCCTATAATTCACCCCTCCACTTT	CASGLVQGRSNFSYNSPLHF
TRBJ1-5	NA	NA	16	TRBV2	TGTGCCAGCACCACACAACCACGACAGGTGTATCAGCCCCAGCATTTT	CASTTQPRQVYQPQHF
TRBJ1-3	TRBD1	NA	15	TRBV7-2	TGTGCCAGCAGCTTTCAGGGGGCGACTGGAAACACCATATATTTT	CASSFQGATGNTIYF
TRBJ1-5	NA	NA	14	TRBV7-8	TGTGCCAGCAGCTTAGAAAGGGGAGGTCAGCCCCAGCATTTT	CASSLERGGQPQHF
TRBJ2-1	TRBD2	NA	15	TRBV30	TGTGCCTGGAGTCGGGGAGGGGCCACCTACAATGAGCAGTTCTTC	CAWSRGGATYNEQFF
TRBJ1-4	TRBD1	NA	13	TRBV27	TGTGCCAGCAGTCTGGGACAGCCAACTAATCTGTTTTTT	CASSLGQPTNLFF
TRBJ2-2	NA	NA	16	TRBV19	TGTGCCAGTAGTATAGAAGGGACACGGGCGTACGGGGAGCTGTTTTTT	CASSIEGTRAYGELFF
TRBJ1-5	NA	NA	15	TRBV19	TGTGCCAGTAGAGGGGTTCTGGGAGGTAATCAGCCCCAGCATTTT	CASRGVLGGNQPQHF
TRBJ2-2	TRBD1	NA	17	TRBV7-3	TGTGCCAGCAGCCCTCCGGGACAGGGGGTAGGCACCGGGGAGCTGTTTTTT	CASSPPGQGVGTGELFF
TRBJ2-1	NA	once	19	TRBV10-3	TGTGCCATCAGTGAGTCGAAATCCTCTAAGCGGAGCTCCTACAATGAGCAGTTCTTC	CAISESKSSKRSSYNEQFF
TRBJ2-3	TRBD2	NA	16	TRBV27	TGTGCCAGCAGTTTATCGCCTAGCGGGAGGACAGATACGCAGTATTTT	CASSLSPSGRTDTQYF
TRBJ1-1	NA	NA	11	TRBV29-1	TGCAGCGGAGCCGAGAACACTGAAGCTTTCTTT	CSGAENTEAFF
TRBJ1-3	NA	NA	16	TRBV21-1	TGTGCCAGCAGCAAAGCCGGACAGGGGAGTGGAAACACCATATATTTT	CASSKAGQGSGNTIYF
TRBJ1-6	TRBD1	once	15	TRBV3-1/TRBV3-2	TGTGCCAGCAGCCCAGAGGACAGGGTCGAATCACCCCTCCACTTT	CASSPEDRVESPLHF
TRBJ2-7	NA	once	16	TRBV27	TGTGCCAGCAGTTTTTACACCGGGACAAGGCCCTACGAGCAGTACTTC	CASSFYTGTRPYEQYF
TRBJ2-1	TRBD1	NA	15	TRBV6-2/TRBV6-3	TGTGCCAGCAGTTACCCGGGACAGGGGGGACTGGAGCAGTTCTTC	CASSYPGQGGLEQFF
TRBJ2-5	NA	few	15	TRBV11-3	TGTGCCAGCAGCCCCCGGCAGGCCCGGGGGGAGACCCAGTACTTC	CASSPRQARGETQYF
TRBJ2-2	TRBD2	NA	16	TRBV7-2	TGTGCCAGCAGCCCCCGGGGGGGGGTAAGGACCGGGGAGCTGTTTTTT	CASSPRGGVRTGELFF
TRBJ2-1	NA	NA	15	TRBV6-2/TRBV6-3	TGTGCCAGCAGTGGAATGGACAGATCCTACAATGAGCAGTTCTTC	CASSGMDRSYNEQFF